This T cell receptor beta chain derives from a study of HIV-infected patients and healthy controls. This clonotype was counted many times. TCRdb processed the 5' RACE reads anew with MiXCR; each CDR3 protein has one entry. The table records about 64,000 distinct CDR3 sequences, over 15% of them present only once. V lost 4 bases and J lost 2, with 17 bases in between. CDR1 is SGHTA, CDR2 FQGTGA, per germline. The CDR3 contains 16 residues. The sequence was obtained from a human donor in good health. The sequencing input was CD4+ T cells from blood. This chain connects TRBV7-3 to TRBJ2-5, with D uncertain. The CDR3 sequence: CASSSYDLYGQETQYF. CDR3 nucleotide sequence: TGTGCCAGCAGCTCCTACGACCTATACGGGCAAGAGACCCAGTACTTC.